These 9 T cell receptor beta chains share one sample of origin, sequenced in a study of radiation and T cells in renal cell carcinoma. Sequencing was performed with immunoSEQ multiplex PCR; in TCRdb, only in-frame clones are kept and a portion is missing. The sample has some 120,000 clones, 82% seen once; the top ten hold 3%. Stated time point: baseline pretreatment blood. Described treatment: 15 Gy SBRT to primary tumor, nephrectomy 4 weeks later. Here the sequenced sample was blood, taken from a patient whose treatment included radiotherapy and nephrectomy. The receptors stem from a woman in her sixties or seventies with renal cell carcinoma.

The genes are TRBV7-6 and TRBJ2-7; 11 nucleotides agree with TRBD1. V lost 0 bases, J lost 0 bases, and 10 bases stayed unmatched. CDR1 is SGHVS, CDR2 FNYEAQ, per germline. The CDR3 covers 19 residues. In DNA, the CDR3 is TGTGCCAGCAGCTTAGCTCCCCCGGGACAGGGGGTACGCTCCTACGAGCAGTACTTC. Amino acid sequence: CASSLAPPGQGVRSYEQYF.

The chain has TRBV6-1 and TRBJ1-2, with a tentative D call TRBD1 (5 bases). V lost 4 bases to trimming and J lost 14 bases, with 14 bases between them. The germline V gene has CDR1 MNHNS and CDR2 SASEGT. The CDR3 is made up of 11 amino acids. CDR3 DNA: TGTGCCAGCAGTGTAATGGGACGGCTGACCTTC. Translated, it gives CASSVMGRLTF.

The gene calls are TRBV5-5 and TRBJ2-5; D unresolved. CDR3 length equals 15 residues. The germline V and J ends were trimmed by 0 bases and 1 base, with 10 bases remaining between them. Germline loops: CDR1 SGHKS, CDR2 YYEKEE (reference sequence). This CDR3 reads CASSLAPRGQETQYF. CDR3 in DNA: TGTGCCAGCAGCTTGGCCCCTCGAGGCCAAGAGACCCAGTACTTC.

V gene TRBV14 combines with J gene TRBJ2-2, with TRBD1 matching over 8 bases. The CDR3 is 17 amino acids. Germline CDR1 SGHDN, CDR2 FVKESK. The J segment lost 6 bases and the V segment lost 4 bases, leaving 13 bases of the junction unmatched. Here the CDR3 reads CASSPTRTGRWAGELFF. Written as DNA, the CDR3 is TGTGCCAGCAGCCCAACCAGGACAGGGAGGTGGGCCGGGGAGCTGTTTTTT.

The chain employs TRBV7-6 and TRBJ2-7; 7 positions agree with TRBD2. Germline values: CDR1 SGHVS, CDR2 FNYEAQ. This CDR3 is built from 14 residues. Germline trimming cut 5 bases from V and 5 bases from J; bases unmatched to any gene: 9. The CDR3 DNA follows: TGTGCCAGCAGCCCACGGACTAGTTCCCACGAGCAGTACTTC. It translates to CASSPRTSSHEQYF.

The chain employs TRBV27 and TRBJ1-2, with 9 bases aligning to TRBD1. Germline V gene sequence: CDR1 MNHEY, CDR2 SMNVEV (reference sequence). The CDR3 is made up of 17 amino acids. The V segment lost 2 bases and the J segment 8 bases; nucleotides outside the gene matches: 15. The CDR3 protein is CASSLRVSSGTGYGYTF. Written as DNA, the CDR3 is TGTGCCAGCAGTTTACGGGTGTCCTCCGGGACAGGGTACGGCTACACCTTC.

For the CDR3, the DNA is TGTGCCAGCAGTTCCCCGGGGACAGGTGGAGCTTTCTTT. Its protein is CASSSPGTGGAFF. V is TRBV6-5 and J is TRBJ1-1; TRBD1 aligns across 8 bases. Trimming cost V 4 bases and J 10 bases; bases outside gene matches: 8. This CDR3 is built from 13 residues. Germline assignment: CDR1 MNHEY and CDR2 SVGAGI.

This chain joins TRBV19 and TRBJ1-3; the D gene is possibly TRBD1 (5 bases). The CDR3 runs to 15 residues. Germline CDR1 LNHDA, CDR2 SQIVND (reference sequence). Between the trimmed V and J ends, which lost 8 bases and 0 bases, there was a span of 14 bases. CDR3 in amino acids: CASLGRAYSGNTIYF. The CDR3 coding sequence is TGTGCCAGTTTGGGCAGGGCCTACTCTGGAAACACCATATATTTT.

The chain recombines TRBV4-3 with TRBJ2-7, with 7 bases lining up with TRBD2. The CDR3 spans 16 residues. CDR1 is LGHNA and CDR2 is YSLEER in the germline V gene. The J segment lost 2 bases and the V segment lost 3 bases, leaving 10 bases of the junction unmatched. The CDR3 DNA is TGCGCCAGCAGCCAGTACACCGGGACTAACCCCTACGAGCAGTACTTC. Translating it yields CASSQYTGTNPYEQYF.